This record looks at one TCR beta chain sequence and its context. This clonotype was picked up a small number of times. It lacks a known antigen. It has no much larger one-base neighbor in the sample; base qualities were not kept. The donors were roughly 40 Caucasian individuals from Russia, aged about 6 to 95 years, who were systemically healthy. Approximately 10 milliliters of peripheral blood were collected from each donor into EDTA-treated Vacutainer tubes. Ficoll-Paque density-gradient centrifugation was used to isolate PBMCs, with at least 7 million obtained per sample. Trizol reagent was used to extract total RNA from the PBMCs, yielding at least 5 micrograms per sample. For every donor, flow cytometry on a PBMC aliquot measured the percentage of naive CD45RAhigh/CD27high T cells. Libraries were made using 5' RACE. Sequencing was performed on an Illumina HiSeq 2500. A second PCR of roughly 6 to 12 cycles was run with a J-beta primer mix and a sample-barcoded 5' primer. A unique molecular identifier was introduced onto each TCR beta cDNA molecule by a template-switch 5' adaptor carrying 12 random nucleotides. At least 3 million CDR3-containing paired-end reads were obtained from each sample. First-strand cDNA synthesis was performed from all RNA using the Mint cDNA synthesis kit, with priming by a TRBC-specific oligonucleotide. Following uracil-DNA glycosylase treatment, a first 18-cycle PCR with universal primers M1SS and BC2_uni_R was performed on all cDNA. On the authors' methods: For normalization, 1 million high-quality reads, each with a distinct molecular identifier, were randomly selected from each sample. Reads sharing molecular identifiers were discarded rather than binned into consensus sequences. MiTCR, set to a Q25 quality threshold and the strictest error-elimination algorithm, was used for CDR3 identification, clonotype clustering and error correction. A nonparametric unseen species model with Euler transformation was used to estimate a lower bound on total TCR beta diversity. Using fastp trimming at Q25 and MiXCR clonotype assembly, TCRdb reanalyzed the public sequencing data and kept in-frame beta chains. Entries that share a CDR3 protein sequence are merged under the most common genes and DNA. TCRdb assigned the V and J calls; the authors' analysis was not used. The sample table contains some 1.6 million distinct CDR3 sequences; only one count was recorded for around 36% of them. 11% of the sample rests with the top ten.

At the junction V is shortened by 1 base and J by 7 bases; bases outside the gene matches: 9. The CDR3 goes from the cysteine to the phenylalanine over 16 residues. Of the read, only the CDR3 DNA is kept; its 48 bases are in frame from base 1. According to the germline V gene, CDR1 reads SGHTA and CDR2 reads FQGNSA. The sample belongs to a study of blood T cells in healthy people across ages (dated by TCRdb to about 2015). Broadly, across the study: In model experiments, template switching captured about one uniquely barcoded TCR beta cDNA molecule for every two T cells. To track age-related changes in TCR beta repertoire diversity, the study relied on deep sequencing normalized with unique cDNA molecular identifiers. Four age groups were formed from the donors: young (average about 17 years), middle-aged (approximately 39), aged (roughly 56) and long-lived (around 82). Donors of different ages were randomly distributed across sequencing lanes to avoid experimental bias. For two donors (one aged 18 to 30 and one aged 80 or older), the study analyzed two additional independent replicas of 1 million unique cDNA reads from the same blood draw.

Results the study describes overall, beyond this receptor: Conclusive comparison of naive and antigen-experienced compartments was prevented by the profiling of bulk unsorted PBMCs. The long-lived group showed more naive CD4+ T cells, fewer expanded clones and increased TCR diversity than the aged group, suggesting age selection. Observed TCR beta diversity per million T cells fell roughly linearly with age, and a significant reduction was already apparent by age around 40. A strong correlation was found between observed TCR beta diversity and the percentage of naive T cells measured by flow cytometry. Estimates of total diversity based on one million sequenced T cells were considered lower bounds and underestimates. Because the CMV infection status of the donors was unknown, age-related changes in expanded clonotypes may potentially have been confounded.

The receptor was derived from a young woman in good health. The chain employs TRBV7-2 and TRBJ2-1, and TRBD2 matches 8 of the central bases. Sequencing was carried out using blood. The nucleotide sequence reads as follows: TGTGCCAGCAGCTTAGTTGGGGGTGGGACTAGGAATGAGCAGTTCTTC. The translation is CASSLVGGGTRNEQFF. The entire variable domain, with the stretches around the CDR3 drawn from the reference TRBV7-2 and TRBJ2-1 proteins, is GAGVSQSPSNKVTEKGKDVELRCDPISGHTALYWYRQSLGQGLEFLIYFQGNSAPDKSGLPSDRFSAERTGGSVSTLTIQRTQQEDSAVYLCASSLVGGGTRNEQFFGPGTRLTVL.